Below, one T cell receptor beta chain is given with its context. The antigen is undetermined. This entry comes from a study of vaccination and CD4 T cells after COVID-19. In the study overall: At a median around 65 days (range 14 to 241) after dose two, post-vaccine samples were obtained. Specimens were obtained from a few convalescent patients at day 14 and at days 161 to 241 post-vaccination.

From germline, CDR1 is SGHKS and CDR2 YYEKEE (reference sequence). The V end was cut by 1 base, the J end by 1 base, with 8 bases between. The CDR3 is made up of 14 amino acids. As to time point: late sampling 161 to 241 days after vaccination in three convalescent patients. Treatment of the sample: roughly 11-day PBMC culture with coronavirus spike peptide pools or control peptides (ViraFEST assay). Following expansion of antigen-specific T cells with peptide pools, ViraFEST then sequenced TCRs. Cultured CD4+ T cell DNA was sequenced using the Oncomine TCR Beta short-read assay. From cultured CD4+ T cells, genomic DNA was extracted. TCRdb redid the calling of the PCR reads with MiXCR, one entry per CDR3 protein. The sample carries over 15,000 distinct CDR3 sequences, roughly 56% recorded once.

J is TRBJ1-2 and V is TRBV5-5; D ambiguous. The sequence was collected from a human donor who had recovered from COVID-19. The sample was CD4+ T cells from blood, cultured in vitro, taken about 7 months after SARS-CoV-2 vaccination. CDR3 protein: CASSLSQINYGYTF. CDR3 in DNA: TGTGCCAGCAGCTTGTCACAGATTAACTATGGCTACACCTTC.